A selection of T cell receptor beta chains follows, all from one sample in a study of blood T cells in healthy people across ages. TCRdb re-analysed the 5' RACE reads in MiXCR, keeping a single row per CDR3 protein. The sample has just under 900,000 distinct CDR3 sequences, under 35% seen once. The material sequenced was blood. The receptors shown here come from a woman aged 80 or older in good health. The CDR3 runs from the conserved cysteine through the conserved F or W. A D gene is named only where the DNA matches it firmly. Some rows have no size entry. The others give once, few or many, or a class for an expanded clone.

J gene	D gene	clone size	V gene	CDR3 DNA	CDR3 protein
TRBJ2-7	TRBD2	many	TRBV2	TGTGCCAGCAGGGGGACTAGACCTTCCTACGAGCAGTACTTC	CASRGTRPSYEQYF
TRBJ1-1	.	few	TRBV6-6	TGTGCCACCTCTAAAACAGGGCATGAAGCTTTCTTT	CATSKTGHEAFF
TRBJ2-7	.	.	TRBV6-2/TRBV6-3	TGTGCCAGCAGTTGGGGACTCGTCAGCTCCTACGAGCAGTACTTC	CASSWGLVSSYEQYF
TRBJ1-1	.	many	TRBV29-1	TGCAGCGCCGGACAGTCGAACACTGAAGCTTTCTTT	CSAGQSNTEAFF
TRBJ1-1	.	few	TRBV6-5	TGTGCCAGCAGTTACTTAAGGGGCACTGAAGCTTTCTTT	CASSYLRGTEAFF
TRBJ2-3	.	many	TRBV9	TGTGCCAGCAGCGCTAGACCCCGGGAATTGGCAGATACGCAGTATTTT	CASSARPRELADTQYF
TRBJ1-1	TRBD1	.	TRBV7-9	TGTGCCAGCAGGGGAACCATTGGGACAGGGGATTTTCACACTGAAGCTTTCTTT	CASRGTIGTGDFHTEAFF
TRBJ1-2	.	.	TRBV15	TGTGCCACCAGCAGAGAAGGGTATGGCTACACCTTC	CATSREGYGYTF
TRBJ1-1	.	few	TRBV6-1	TGTGCCAGCAGTGCCACGGGGAGGACTGAAGCTTTCTTT	CASSATGRTEAFF
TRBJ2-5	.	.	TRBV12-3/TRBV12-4	TGTGCCAGCAGTTTATTTGCAGAGGTTGGGGAGACCCAGTACTTC	CASSLFAEVGETQYF
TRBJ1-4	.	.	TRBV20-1	TGCAGTGCTAGAGTCGGGGGGATCAAAGGCCGCGAAAATGAAAAACTGTTTTTT	CSARVGGIKGRENEKLFF
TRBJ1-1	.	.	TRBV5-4	TGTGCCAGCAGCCCCAGTGGGGGCCAGGACACTGAAGCTTTCTTT	CASSPSGGQDTEAFF
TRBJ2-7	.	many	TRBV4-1	TGCGCCAGCAGCCAAGATGCAGGGAGGAATACCTACGAGCAGTACTTC	CASSQDAGRNTYEQYF
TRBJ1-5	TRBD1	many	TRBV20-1	TGCAGTGCTAAGACGACAGGGAGTCAGCCCCAGCATTTT	CSAKTTGSQPQHF
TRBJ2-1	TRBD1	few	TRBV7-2	TGTGCCAGCAGCCCCCGACAGGGGAGATACAATGAGCAGTTCTTC	CASSPRQGRYNEQFF
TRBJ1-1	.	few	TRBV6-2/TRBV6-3	TGTGCCAGCAGCCGGCCTTCTGGGTTGGCTGAAGCTTTCTTT	CASSRPSGLAEAFF
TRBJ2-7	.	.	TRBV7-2	TGTGCCAGCAGCTTAAAGGGTGGCGGGGAGACCCGGTACTTC	CASSLKGGGETRYF
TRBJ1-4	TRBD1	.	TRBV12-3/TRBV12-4	TGTGCCAGCAGTCGACAGGGCCCGGCAACTAATGAAAAACTGTTTTTT	CASSRQGPATNEKLFF
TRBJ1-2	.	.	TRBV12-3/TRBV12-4	TGTGCCGGCAGTTCCCCTCAGGACAAAAGCGGCTATGGCTACACCTTC	CAGSSPQDKSGYGYTF
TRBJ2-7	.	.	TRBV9	TGTGCATGCAGCGTAATTCAAGGAGAGCAGTACTTC	CACSVIQGEQYF
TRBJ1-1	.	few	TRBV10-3	TGTGCCATCAGTCGGACGGCAATGAACACTGAAGCTTTCTTT	CAISRTAMNTEAFF
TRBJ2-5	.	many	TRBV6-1	TGTGCCAGCAGTATAAGGGCGGGGGAGACCCAGTACTTC	CASSIRAGETQYF
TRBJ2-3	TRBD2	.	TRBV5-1	TGCGCCAGCAGCGTCGGACTAGCGCACAGCACAGATACGCAGTATTTT	CASSVGLAHSTDTQYF
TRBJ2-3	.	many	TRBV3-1	TGTGCCAGCAGCCATATCGTTGGGGGGGATACGCAGTATTTT	CASSHIVGGDTQYF
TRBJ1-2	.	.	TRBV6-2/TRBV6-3	TGTGCCAGCAGTTCTGCCGGACCCTATGGCTACACCTTC	CASSSAGPYGYTF
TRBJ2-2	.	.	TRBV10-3	TGTGCCATCAGTGACAGGAACACCGGGGAGCTGTTTTTT	CAISDRNTGELFF
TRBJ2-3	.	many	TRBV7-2	TGTGCCAGCAGCTTAGCGGGCGATTTCACAGATACGCAGTATTTT	CASSLAGDFTDTQYF
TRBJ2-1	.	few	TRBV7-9	TGTGCCAGCAGCTTAGACGGCTGGGGGTACAATGAGCAGTTCTTC	CASSLDGWGYNEQFF
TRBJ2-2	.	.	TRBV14	TGTGCCAGCAGCCAAGTGCAAGCGGCGAACACCGGGGAGCTGTTTTTT	CASSQVQAANTGELFF
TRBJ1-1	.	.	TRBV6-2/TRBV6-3	TGTGCCAGCAGTTACGACCCGCCCACTGAAGCTTTCTTT	CASSYDPPTEAFF
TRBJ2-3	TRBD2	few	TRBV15	TGTGCCACCAGCAGAGATTTGAAAGCGGGGGGTAGGACAGATACGCGGTATTTT	CATSRDLKAGGRTDTRYF
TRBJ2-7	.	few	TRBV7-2	TGTGCCAGCAGCTTAAAGGTGGGGGCCTACGAGCAGTACTTC	CASSLKVGAYEQYF
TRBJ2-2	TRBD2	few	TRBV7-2	TGTGCCAGCAGCCTTTCCTCTAGCGGGGGGGCCGGGGAGCTGTTTTTT	CASSLSSSGGAGELFF
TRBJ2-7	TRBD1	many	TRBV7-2	TGTGCCAGCAGGCGGCAGGGGGAAGGCTACGAGCAGTACTTC	CASRRQGEGYEQYF
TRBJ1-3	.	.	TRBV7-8	TGTGCCAGCAGCTTAGAAGGGAGCTCTGGAAACACCATATATTTT	CASSLEGSSGNTIYF
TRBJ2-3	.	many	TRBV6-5	TGCGCCAGCAGACGGGACAGCACAGATACGCAGTATTTT	CASRRDSTDTQYF
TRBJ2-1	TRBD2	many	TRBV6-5	TGTGCCAGCAGCCTAAGCGGGGGGCCTTACAATGAGCAGTTCTTC	CASSLSGGPYNEQFF
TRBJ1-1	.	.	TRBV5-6	TGTGCCGGCAGGCAAAGAACCGTACCGAACACTGAAGCTTTCTTT	CAGRQRTVPNTEAFF
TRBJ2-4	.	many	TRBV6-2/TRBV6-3	TGTGCCAGCAGCCGCCCGGGGTCCGCCAAAAACATTCAGTACTTC	CASSRPGSAKNIQYF
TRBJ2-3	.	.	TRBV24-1	TGCGCCACCAGTGATTTGGCCAGCGACGATACGCAGTATTTT	CATSDLASDDTQYF
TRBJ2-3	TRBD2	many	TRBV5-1	TGCGCCAGCAGCCTCAAAGCGGGGGCCTCAGATACGCAGTATTTT	CASSLKAGASDTQYF
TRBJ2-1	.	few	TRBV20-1	TGCAGTGCTAGAGGGGGGGGCAAATCCTACAATGAGCAGTTCTTC	CSARGGGKSYNEQFF
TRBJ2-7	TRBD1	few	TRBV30	TGTGCCTGGAGTGTAGGGAGGACAGGGTCCTACGAGCAGTACTTC	CAWSVGRTGSYEQYF
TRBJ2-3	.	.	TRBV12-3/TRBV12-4	TGTGCCAGCGGACGGGGAATCAGCACAGATACGCAGTATTTT	CASGRGISTDTQYF
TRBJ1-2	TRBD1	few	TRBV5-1	TGCGCCAGCAGCCCCCGACAGGGGAGCAATGGCTACACCTTC	CASSPRQGSNGYTF
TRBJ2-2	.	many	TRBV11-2	TGTGCCAGCACCCCCTTCCAAGGGATGGGTGGGGAGCTGTTTTTT	CASTPFQGMGGELFF
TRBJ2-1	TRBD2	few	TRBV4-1	TGCGCCAGCAGCCAAGGATGGGCTAGCGGGGACAATGAGCAGTTCTTC	CASSQGWASGDNEQFF
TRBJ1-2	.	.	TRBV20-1	TGCAGTGCTCCGCCGGGAGCCCGGGGCTACACCTTC	CSAPPGARGYTF
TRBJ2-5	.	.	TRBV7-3	TGTGCCAGCAGCTTAAAGCCGACTCCGCGGGAGACCCAGTACTTC	CASSLKPTPRETQYF
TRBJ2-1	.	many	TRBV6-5	TGTGCCAGCAGTTACAGTGGGGCGGTCTCCTACAATGAGCAGTTCTTC	CASSYSGAVSYNEQFF
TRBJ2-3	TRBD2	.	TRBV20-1	TGCAGTGCTGCTGGGACTAGCGGGGGGACAGTGGATACGCAGTATTTT	CSAAGTSGGTVDTQYF
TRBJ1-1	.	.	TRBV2	TGTGCCAGCAGTGAAGGGGGTCGAGAAGCTTTCTTT	CASSEGGREAFF
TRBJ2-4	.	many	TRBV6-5	TGTGCCAGCAGGCGATTCTACGGGGGGCAAGCCAAAAACATTCAGTACTTC	CASRRFYGGQAKNIQYF
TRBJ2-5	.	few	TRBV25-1	TGTGCCAGCAGGGACCCAAACAGGGCAGAGACCCAGTACTTC	CASRDPNRAETQYF